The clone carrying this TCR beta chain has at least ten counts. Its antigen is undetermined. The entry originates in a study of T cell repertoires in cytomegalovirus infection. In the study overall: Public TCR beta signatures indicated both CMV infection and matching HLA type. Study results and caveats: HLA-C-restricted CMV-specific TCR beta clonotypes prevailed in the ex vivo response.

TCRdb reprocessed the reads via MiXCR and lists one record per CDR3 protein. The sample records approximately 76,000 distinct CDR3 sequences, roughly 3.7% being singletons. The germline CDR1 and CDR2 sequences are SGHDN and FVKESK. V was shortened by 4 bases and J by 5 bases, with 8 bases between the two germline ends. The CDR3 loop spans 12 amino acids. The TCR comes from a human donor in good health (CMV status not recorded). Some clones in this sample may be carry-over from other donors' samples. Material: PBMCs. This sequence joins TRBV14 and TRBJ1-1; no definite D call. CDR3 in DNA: TGTGCCAGCAGCCTGGGGTGGACTGAAGCTTTCTTT. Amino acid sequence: CASSLGWTEAFF.